This entry describes one TCR beta chain. Per germline, CDR1 SNHLY and CDR2 FYNNEI. There are 15 residues in the CDR3. Trimming shortened V by 3 bases and J by 4 bases, and 12 bases separated the two germline ends. Sequenced by immunoSEQ multiplex PCR; TCRdb stores in-frame clones only, minus some. Of 210,000 or so clones listed, roughly 80% were seen once; the top ten hold nearly 5%. These data belong to a study of blood T cell repertoires in COVID-19. Study background: In each case, the material was cDNA or gDNA derived from T cells, B-cell-depleted T cells, or PBMCs.

Sequencing was performed on PBMCs or T cells enriched from blood (not recorded which). This receptor was taken from a woman aged 45-59 years who had been exposed to COVID-19. V is TRBV2 and J is TRBJ2-2; D perhaps matches TRBD1 (5 bases). The CDR3 loop is CASSESGWSTGELFF. The DNA for the CDR3 is TGTGCCAGCAGTGAGTCAGGGTGGAGCACCGGGGAGCTGTTTTTT. The full variable domain, rest sourced from reference TRBV2 and TRBJ2-2, is EPEVTQTPSHQVTQMGQEVILRCVPISNHLYFYWYRQILGQKVEFLVSFYNNEISEKSEIFDDQFSVERPDGSNFTLKIRSTKLEDSAMYFCASSESGWSTGELFFGEGSRLTVL.